Listed below are T cell receptor beta chains from one sample, sequenced in a study of blood T cells in healthy people across ages. TCRdb redid the calling of the 5' RACE reads with MiXCR, one entry per CDR3 protein. The table records hundreds of thousands of distinct CDR3 sequences, about a fifth of them present only once. Source material: blood. The source is a man between 70 and 80 years old in good health. Each CDR3 is given with its conserved first and last residue. Each record gives: J gene, D gene, V gene, clone size, CDR3 DNA, CDR3 protein. The D gene is left open where the match is weak. Where a row states a size, it is once, few, many or the class of an expanded clone; other rows omit it.

TRBJ2-1,.,TRBV28,.,TGTGCCAGCATCCCGGCCGCTTACAATGAGCAGTTCTTC,CASIPAAYNEQFF
TRBJ1-2,.,TRBV3-1,.,TGTGCCAGCAGCCAAGATCTTGGCGCGCGGATTAACTATGGCTACACCTTC,CASSQDLGARINYGYTF
TRBJ2-5,.,TRBV21-1,few,TGTGCCAGTTTCAGGGGAAAGACCCAGTACTTC,CASFRGKTQYF
TRBJ2-3,.,TRBV2,.,TGTGCCGGCCGACTGACAGATACGCAGTATTTT,CAGRLTDTQYF
TRBJ1-1,TRBD1,TRBV29-1,.,TGCAGCGTCACAGGGGCTAACACTGAAGCTTTCTTT,CSVTGANTEAFF
TRBJ1-2,.,TRBV7-2,.,TGTGCCAGCAGCTTAGCGCTATCGGGGGGCGCGGGTGGCTACACCTTC,CASSLALSGGAGGYTF
TRBJ1-4,.,TRBV4-1,.,TGCGCCAGCAGCCAAGATGTCTCCAGGGCTTGGAAACTGTTTTTT,CASSQDVSRAWKLFF
TRBJ2-3,TRBD2,TRBV7-9,.,TGTGCCAGCAGCCCCACTAGCGGGGTCAGCACAGATACGCAGTATTTT,CASSPTSGVSTDTQYF
TRBJ1-2,TRBD1,TRBV18,few,TGTGCCAGCTCACCCACGACAGGGCGCTATGGCTACACCTTC,CASSPTTGRYGYTF
TRBJ1-5,.,TRBV12-3/TRBV12-4,.,TGTGCCAGCAGTTTGTACAGAAATAGCAATCAGCCCCAGCATTTT,CASSLYRNSNQPQHF
TRBJ2-5,.,TRBV14,few,TGTGCCAGCAGCTTCACAGGGTTTCAGACTCAGTACTTC,CASSFTGFQTQYF
TRBJ1-6,.,TRBV7-3,many,TGTGCCAGCAGCTTAAGCAGGGGTGATTCACCCCTCCACTTT,CASSLSRGDSPLHF
TRBJ2-7,.,TRBV7-9,few,TGTGCCAGCAGCTTTGACAGCGCGGGGAATTACGAGCAGTACTTC,CASSFDSAGNYEQYF
TRBJ2-3,TRBD2,TRBV29-1,many,TGCAGCGTATCTAGCGGGAGTGGCACAGATACGCAGTATTTT,CSVSSGSGTDTQYF
TRBJ2-3,TRBD2,TRBV5-5,many,TGTGCCAGCAGCCACGGGGGGACAGATACGCAGTATTTT,CASSHGGTDTQYF
TRBJ1-2,.,TRBV20-1,.,TGCAGTGCTAGACGTCCAGGGAGAGGTTTTGGCTACACCTTC,CSARRPGRGFGYTF
TRBJ1-5,.,TRBV6-4,few,TGTGCCAGCAGTGAGTTAAGGGGGCAGCCCCAGCATTTT,CASSELRGQPQHF
TRBJ2-4,.,TRBV11-3,few,TGTGCCAGCAGCTTCGCTACGGGTAAAAACATTCAGTACTTC,CASSFATGKNIQYF
TRBJ2-7,.,TRBV12-3/TRBV12-4,.,TGTGCCAGCAGTTCCAGTCATGCCAGCAACGAGCAGTACTTC,CASSSSHASNEQYF
TRBJ1-2,TRBD1,TRBV5-5,many,TGTGCCAGCAGCTTGGATCCAGGGGGCGTATGGTACTATGGCTACACCTTC,CASSLDPGGVWYYGYTF
TRBJ2-3,TRBD2,TRBV29-1,few,TGCAGCGTTGCCGGGACTAGCGTGAGAGATACGCAGTATTTT,CSVAGTSVRDTQYF
TRBJ1-3,.,TRBV6-5,.,TGTGCCAGCAGTTACTTTTTACCTAAGGGGAATGGAAACACCATATATTTT,CASSYFLPKGNGNTIYF
TRBJ1-1,.,TRBV19,.,TGTGCCAGTAGTATTACAGGGATGAACACTGAAACCTTCTTT,CASSITGMNTETFF
TRBJ2-5,.,TRBV6-2/TRBV6-3,few,TGTGCCAGCAGTTACCGACAGGATCCAGAGACCCAGTACTTC,CASSYRQDPETQYF
TRBJ1-3,TRBD1,TRBV20-1,.,TGCAGTGCCCAGGGGGAAGGAAACACCATATATTTT,CSAQGEGNTIYF
TRBJ2-6,.,TRBV5-1,.,TGCGCCAGCAGTCCTACAGGGCTAGGATCTGGGGCCAACGTCCTGACTTTC,CASSPTGLGSGANVLTF
TRBJ2-1,.,TRBV6-5,few,TGTGCCAGCAGGTCCCTCGTGGGAAGCTCCTACAATGAGCAGTTCTTC,CASRSLVGSSYNEQFF
TRBJ2-1,.,TRBV20-1,.,TGCAGTGCTAGAGCCTCAGAGAAGAACTATGAGCAGTTCTTC,CSARASEKNYEQFF
TRBJ2-5,.,TRBV20-1,.,TGCAGTGCTAGAGATCCCAATGTCCCTGAGACCCAGTACTTC,CSARDPNVPETQYF
TRBJ2-3,TRBD1,TRBV6-1,few,TGTGCCAGCAGTGTCCGGGACAGGGCCACAGATACGCAGTATTTT,CASSVRDRATDTQYF
TRBJ2-7,TRBD2,TRBV7-8,.,TGTGCCAGCAGCCCTAGCGGGGGGGCTACCTACGAGCAGTACTTC,CASSPSGGATYEQYF
TRBJ1-6,TRBD1,TRBV6-5,.,TGTGCCAGCACCCGACAGGGTGTCTCACCCCTCCACTTT,CASTRQGVSPLHF
TRBJ1-5,.,TRBV6-5,few,TGTGCCAGCAGTCAGTTGGCGCCTAATCAGCCCCAGCATTTT,CASSQLAPNQPQHF
TRBJ1-4,.,TRBV7-9,.,TGTGCCAGCAGCTTAGCTCAGGGGCCCGCAACTAATGAAAAACTGTTTTTT,CASSLAQGPATNEKLFF
TRBJ1-5,.,TRBV5-1,.,TGCGCCCGCAAAGACCATCTATATAGCAATCAGCCCCAGCATTTT,CARKDHLYSNQPQHF
TRBJ2-5,TRBD2,TRBV11-1,.,TGTGTCAGCAGCTCCAACTACGGACTAGCGGGGGAAGGGACCCAGTACTTC,CVSSSNYGLAGEGTQYF
TRBJ2-1,TRBD2,TRBV30,few,TGTGCCTGGAGTGTCGGGCTGACTAGCGGGGTCGATGAGCAGTTCTTC,CAWSVGLTSGVDEQFF
TRBJ2-3,.,TRBV20-1,.,TGCAGTGCTAGTGGACAACTATTATGGGGTACGCAGTATTTT,CSASGQLLWGTQYF
TRBJ1-5,.,TRBV7-9,many,TGTGCCAGCAGTTTAGACAATCAGCCCCAGCATTTT,CASSLDNQPQHF
TRBJ2-5,.,TRBV7-9,few,TGTGCCAGCAGCACCTCCTCACGGGACCAAGAGACCCAGTACTTC,CASSTSSRDQETQYF
TRBJ1-1,.,TRBV29-1,.,TGCAGCGTTAAGGGGATTAACGCTGAAGCTTTCTTT,CSVKGINAEAFF
TRBJ2-7,.,TRBV10-3,many,TGTGCCATCAACATAGGTTTAGATGGGGTCTACGAGCAGTACTTC,CAINIGLDGVYEQYF